Below, 16 T cell receptor beta chains from the same sample are listed, as sequenced in a study of technical replicates of blood from a few donors. Generated by immunoSEQ multiplex PCR, the TCRdb table keeps only in-frame clones and is missing some. This table has 80,000 to 100,000 clones, roughly nine tenths appearing once. Sample: T cells isolated from PBMCs. These receptors originate from a human donor in good health.

The chain recombines TRBV30 with TRBJ1-2; D uncertain. This CDR3 is built from 15 residues. From germline, CDR1 is GTSNPN and CDR2 SVGIG (reference sequence). V lost 1 base and J lost 8, with 20 bases in between. CDR3 nucleotides: TGTGCCTGGAGTGGGAGTTCGTTATCTTGGTTGGGCTACACCTTC. Protein: CAWSGSSLSWLGYTF.

The genes are TRBV10-3 and TRBJ2-7; D perhaps matches TRBD2 (5 bases). CDR1 is ENHRY, CDR2 SYGVKD, per germline. The CDR3 spans 13 residues. V was trimmed by 2 bases and J by 6 bases, leaving 11 bases between them. In nucleotides, the CDR3 is TGTGCCATCAGTGAGAACCGGGATAGCGAGCAGTACTTC. It translates to CAISENRDSEQYF.

This clone was counted a single time. This chain connects TRBV28 to TRBJ2-7; 12 bases match TRBD1. With V trimmed by 5 bases and J by 5 bases, 4 bases remained unmatched. CDR1 and CDR2 (germline): MDHEN, SYDVKM. The CDR3 spans 14 residues. CDR3 in DNA: TGTGCCAGCAGTGGGGACAGGGGGCACGACGAGCAGTACTTC. Translated: CASSGDRGHDEQYF.

The chain uses TRBV28 and TRBJ2-7; TRBD2 aligns across 7 bases. The CDR3 is 14 residues long. V lost 7 bases to trimming and J lost 2 bases; unmatched junction nucleotides: 8. The germline CDR1 and CDR2 sequences are MDHEN and SYDVKM. The CDR3 loop is CASTSLGRAYEQYF. CDR3 DNA: TGTGCCAGCACCTCTCTGGGGAGGGCCTACGAGCAGTACTTC.

CDR3 protein: CASSLGEVGWSNTGELFF. The CDR3 DNA is TGTGCCAGCAGCTTAGGGGAGGTGGGTTGGTCGAACACCGGGGAGCTGTTTTTT. The J gene is TRBJ2-2, the V gene TRBV5-5; weak D call: TRBD2 (6 bases). The germline V and J ends were trimmed by 2 bases and 0 bases, with 17 bases remaining between them. CDR3 length: 18 amino acids. Germline CDR1 and CDR2: SGHKS and YYEKEE (reference sequence).

This chain links TRBV4-2 with TRBJ1-2, with D possibly being TRBD1 (6 bases). The V and J ends lost 0 bases and 3 bases respectively, with 14 bases between them. Germline assignment: CDR1 LGHNA and CDR2 YNFKEQ. CDR3 length equals 16 residues. The CDR3 coding sequence is TGTGCCAGCAGCCAAGACGGACAGATATTACACTATGGCTACACCTTC. This encodes CASSQDGQILHYGYTF.

Remarks on this clone: At one of its ends the junction is not consistent with the germline gene, which may arise from a read error. The J gene is TRBJ2-7, the V gene TRBV27; 9 positions agree with TRBD1. The germline V gene has CDR1 MNHEY and CDR2 SMNVEV (reference sequence). The CDR3 totals 18 residues. The CDR3, as DNA: TGTGCCAGCAGTTTATCTCGGGACAGGGCCTCCGAATCGGGCTTCAACCCCTTC. Its translation: CASSLSRDRASESGFNPF.

Concerning this clone: Additional DNA sequences in this sample encode the identical CDR3. The chain carries TRBV10-2 and TRBJ1-5; 7 nucleotides line up with TRBD1. CDR1 is WSHSY, CDR2 SAAADI, per germline. After removal of 4 bases from V and 7 bases from J, the junction contained 4 bases not matched to a gene. This CDR3 is built from 13 residues. The CDR3 DNA reads TGCGCCAGCAGTGGACAGGGTTTACAGCCCCAGCATTTT. Translated: CASSGQGLQPQHF.

This chain uses TRBV19 with TRBJ2-7; D possibly corresponds to TRBD2 (6 bases). Germline V lookup: CDR1 LNHDA, CDR2 SQIVND (reference sequence). The CDR3 consists of 15 residues. With 0 bases removed from V and 2 bases from J, the gap between germline ends came to 11 bases. The CDR3 DNA reads TGTGCCAGTAGTATAGAGGGGGGTAGAACCTACGAGCAGTACTTC. Protein sequence: CASSIEGGRTYEQYF. The full variable domain, rest sourced from reference TRBV19 and TRBJ2-7, is DGGITQSPKYLFRKEGQNVTLSCEQNLNHDAMYWYRQDPGQGLRLIYYSQIVNDFQKGDIAEGYSVSREKKESFPLTVTSAQKNPTAFYLCASSIEGGRTYEQYFGPGTRLTVT.

The chain has TRBV14 and TRBJ2-2; D perhaps matches TRBD2 (7 bases). Trimming pared 4 bases from V and 11 bases from J, leaving 23 bases between. The CDR3 sequence is 16 residues long. Germline CDR1 SGHDN, CDR2 FVKESK. The CDR3 protein is CASSLKCEGGGVELFF. For the CDR3, the DNA is TGTGCCAGCAGCCTAAAATGCGAGGGAGGGGGGGTCGAGCTGTTTTTT.

The V gene is TRBV19, the J gene TRBJ1-4, with TRBD1 as a possible D gene (5 bases). Trimming shortened V by 4 bases and J by 3 bases, and 12 bases separated the two germline ends. The length of the CDR3 is 15 residues. Germline values: CDR1 LNHDA, CDR2 SQIVND (reference sequence). CDR3 nucleotides: TGTGCCAGTAGTACTTCAGGGAAGTCTAATGAAAAACTGTTTTTT. This translates into CASSTSGKSNEKLFF.

V is TRBV5-5 and J is TRBJ1-5; no reliable D call. Germline CDR1 and CDR2: SGHKS and YYEKEE (reference sequence). The CDR3 length is 15 residues. Deletions cut 3 bases from V and 3 bases from J, with 13 bases between. CDR3 nucleotides: TGTGCCAGCAGCTCCACTGGACTCTTCAATCAGCCCCAGCATTTT. Its translation is CASSSTGLFNQPQHF.

The chain couples TRBV28 to TRBJ2-3, with 7 bases identical to TRBD1. The V gene's germline CDR1 is MDHEN and CDR2 SYDVKM. CDR3 length: 15 residues. V gave up 5 bases and J gave up 6 bases; unmatched junction bases: 11. CDR3 in amino acids: CASSPTHRGEDTQYF. The DNA of the CDR3 is TGTGCCAGCAGTCCAACCCACAGGGGCGAGGATACGCAGTATTTT. The whole variable domain, remainder taken from reference TRBV28 and TRBJ2-3, is DVKVTQSSRYLVKRTGEKVFLECVQDMDHENMFWYRQDPGLGLRLIYFSYDVKMKEKGDIPEGYSVSREKKERFSLILESASTNQTSMYLCASSPTHRGEDTQYFGPGTRLTVL.

V and J are TRBV14 and TRBJ1-1; the match to TRBD1 covers 9 bases. The CDR3 has 15 amino acids. Germline assignment: CDR1 SGHDN and CDR2 FVKESK. The ends lost 4 bases at V and 6 bases at J; junction bases unmatched: 9. The CDR3 nucleotides are TGTGCCAGCAGCCTCAGAACTACAGGGGGCCCTGAAGCTTTCTTT. Protein: CASSLRTTGGPEAFF. The full variable domain, in which reference TRBV14 and TRBJ1-1 provide the parts outside the CDR3, is EAGVTQFPSHSVIEKGQTVTLRCDPISGHDNLYWYRRVMGKEIKFLLHFVKESKQDESGMPNNRFLAERTGGTYSTLKVQPAELEDSGVYFCASSLRTTGGPEAFFGQGTRLTVV.

The V call is TRBV4-1, the J call TRBJ2-7, with TRBD2 as a possible D gene (6 bases). CDR3 length: 14 residues. V lost 4 bases and J 6 bases, leaving 16 bases between the germline ends. In germline, CDR1 is MGHRA, CDR2 YSYEKL. DNA of the CDR3: TGCGCCAGCAGCCCCTCCGGGACTCTAATCGAGCAGTACTTC. This codes for CASSPSGTLIEQYF.

V is TRBV9 and J is TRBJ2-3, with D perhaps matching TRBD2 (6 bases). Germline lookup yields CDR1 SGDLS and CDR2 YYNGEE. V lost 4 bases and J 3 bases, leaving 12 bases between the germline ends. The length of the CDR3 is 14 residues. In DNA form, the CDR3 reads TGTGCCAGCAGCCCCGGGACTGAAACAGATACGCAGTATTTT. Encoded protein: CASSPGTETDTQYF.